The T cell receptor beta chain described here comes from a study of T cells after somatic rescue of genetic block. The assay was immunoSEQ multiplex PCR, and TCRdb's table has in-frame clones only and misses some. The table shows around 57,000 clones, with about 96% occurring only once. Germline lookup yields CDR1 KGHSH and CDR2 LQKENI. The CDR3 length is 11 residues. Trimming removed 2 bases at V and 5 bases at J, with 0 bases between. The chain has TRBV18 and TRBJ2-2; D is uncertain. The clonotype comes from a child younger than two. The specimen sequenced was peripheral blood mononuclear cells (PBMCs). The CDR3 reads CASSPTGELFF. The CDR3 nucleotides are TGTGCCAGCTCACCAACCGGGGAGCTGTTTTTT.